This TCR beta chain emerged from a study of blood T cells in healthy people across ages. Notes on this clonotype: The junction does not match germline at one end; this may be a read error.

The CDR3 is 14 amino acids. The germline CDR1 and CDR2 sequences are SGHRS and YFSETQ. The authors ran a second PCR of about 7 to 11 cycles using a sample-barcoded 5' primer and a J-beta primer mix. From the 5' RACE reads, TCRdb called clonotypes with MiXCR, one entry per CDR3 protein. The data show fewer than 800,000 distinct CDR3 sequences, about 52% seen once. The sequencing sample was made of blood. The source of this sequence is a woman aged 60-75 years in good health. The V and J genes are TRBV5-1 and TRBJ1-2; D is possibly TRBD1 (6 bases). CDR3 loop: CASSESSGDGGHTF. The CDR3 DNA reads TGCGCCAGCAGCGAGTCTTCAGGGGATGGTGGCCACACCTTC.